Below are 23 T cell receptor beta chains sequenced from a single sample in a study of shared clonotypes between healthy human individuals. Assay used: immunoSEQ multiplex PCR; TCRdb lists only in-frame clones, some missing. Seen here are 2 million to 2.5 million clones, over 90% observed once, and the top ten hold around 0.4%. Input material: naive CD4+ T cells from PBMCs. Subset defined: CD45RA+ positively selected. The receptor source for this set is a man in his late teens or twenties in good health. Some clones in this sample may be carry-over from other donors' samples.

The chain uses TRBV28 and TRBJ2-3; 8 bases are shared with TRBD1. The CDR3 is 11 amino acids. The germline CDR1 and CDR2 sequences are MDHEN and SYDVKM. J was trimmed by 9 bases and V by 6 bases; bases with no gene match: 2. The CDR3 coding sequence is TGTGCCAGCAGGGGGACAGGAACGCAGTATTTT. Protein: CASRGTGTQYF.

CDR3 sequence (DNA): TGTGCCAGCAGACTGGCGGTCCAGGGGGGCAATCAGCCCCAGCATTTT. This gives the protein CASRLAVQGGNQPQHF. The chain is built from TRBV28 and TRBJ1-5, with 7 bases that match TRBD1. Germline V gene data show CDR1 as MDHEN and CDR2 as SYDVKM. The CDR3 contains 16 residues. V dropped 6 bases and J dropped 2; count of bases not matched to a gene: 10.

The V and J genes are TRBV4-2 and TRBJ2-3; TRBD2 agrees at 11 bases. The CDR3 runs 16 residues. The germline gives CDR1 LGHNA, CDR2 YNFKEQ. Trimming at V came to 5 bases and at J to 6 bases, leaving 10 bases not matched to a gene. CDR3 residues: CASSTPGLAGGDTQYF. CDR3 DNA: TGTGCCAGCAGCACACCCGGACTAGCGGGTGGGGATACGCAGTATTTT.

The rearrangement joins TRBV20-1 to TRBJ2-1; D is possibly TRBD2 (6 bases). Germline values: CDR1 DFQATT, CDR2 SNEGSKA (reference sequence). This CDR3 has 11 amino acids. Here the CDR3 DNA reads TGCAGCGTGGGGGGCTACAATGAGCAGTTCTTC. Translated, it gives CSVGGYNEQFF.

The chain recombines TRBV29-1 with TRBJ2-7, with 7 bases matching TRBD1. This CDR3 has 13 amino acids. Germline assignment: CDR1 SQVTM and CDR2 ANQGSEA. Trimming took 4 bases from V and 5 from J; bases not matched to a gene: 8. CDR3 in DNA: TGCAGCGTTGGTGGGACAGTAACCGACGAGCAGTACTTC. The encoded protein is CSVGGTVTDEQYF.

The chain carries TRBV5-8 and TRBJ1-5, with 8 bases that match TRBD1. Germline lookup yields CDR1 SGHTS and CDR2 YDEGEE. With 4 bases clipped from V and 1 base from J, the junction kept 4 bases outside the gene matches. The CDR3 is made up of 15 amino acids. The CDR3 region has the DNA TGTGCCAGCAGCCCGACAGGGGTAAGCAATCAGCCCCAGCATTTT. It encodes CASSPTGVSNQPQHF.

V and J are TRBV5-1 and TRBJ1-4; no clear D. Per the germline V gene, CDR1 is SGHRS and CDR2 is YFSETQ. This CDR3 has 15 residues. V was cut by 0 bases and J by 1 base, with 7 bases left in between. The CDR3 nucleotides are TGCGCCAGCAGCTTGGCCAGCATAACTAATGAAAAACTGTTTTTT. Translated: CASSLASITNEKLFF. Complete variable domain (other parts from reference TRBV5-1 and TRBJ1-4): KAGVTQTPRYLIKTRGQQVTLSCSPISGHRSVSWYQQTPGQGLQFLFEYFSETQRNKGNFPGRFSGRQFSNSRSEMNVSTLELGDSALYLCASSLASITNEKLFFGSGTQLSVL.

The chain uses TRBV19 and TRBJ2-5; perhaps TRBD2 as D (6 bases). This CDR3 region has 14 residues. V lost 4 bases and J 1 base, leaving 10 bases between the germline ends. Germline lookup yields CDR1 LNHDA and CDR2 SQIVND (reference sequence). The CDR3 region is CASSTPGVQETQYF. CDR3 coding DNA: TGTGCCAGTAGTACCCCGGGGGTCCAAGAGACCCAGTACTTC.

The CDR3 sequence is CASGTAGVTFGYTF. The CDR3 coding sequence is TGTGCTAGTGGCACGGCGGGAGTAACCTTTGGCTACACCTTC. The V call is TRBV12-5, the J call TRBJ1-2; D unclear. Deletions cut 6 bases from V and 7 bases from J, with 18 bases between. CDR1 LGHNT and CDR2 FRNRAP come from the germline V gene. The CDR3 is 14 amino acids.

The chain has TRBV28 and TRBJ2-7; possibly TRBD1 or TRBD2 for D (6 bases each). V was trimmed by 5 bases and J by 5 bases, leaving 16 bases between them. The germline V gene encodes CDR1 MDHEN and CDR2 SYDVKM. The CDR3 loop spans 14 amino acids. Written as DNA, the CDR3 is TGTGCCAGCAGTCCTCTAGGGGGGCCTAACGAGCAGTACTTC. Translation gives CASSPLGGPNEQYF. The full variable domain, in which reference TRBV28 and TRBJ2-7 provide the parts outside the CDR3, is DVKVTQSSRYLVKRTGEKVFLECVQDMDHENMFWYRQDPGLGLRLIYFSYDVKMKEKGDIPEGYSVSREKKERFSLILESASTNQTSMYLCASSPLGGPNEQYFGPGTRLTVT.

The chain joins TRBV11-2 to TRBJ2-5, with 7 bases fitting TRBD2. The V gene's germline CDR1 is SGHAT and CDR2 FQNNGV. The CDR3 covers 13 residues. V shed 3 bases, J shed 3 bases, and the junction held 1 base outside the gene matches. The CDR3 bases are TGTGCCAGCAGCTTCACTAGCGAAGAGACCCAGTACTTC. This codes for CASSFTSEETQYF.

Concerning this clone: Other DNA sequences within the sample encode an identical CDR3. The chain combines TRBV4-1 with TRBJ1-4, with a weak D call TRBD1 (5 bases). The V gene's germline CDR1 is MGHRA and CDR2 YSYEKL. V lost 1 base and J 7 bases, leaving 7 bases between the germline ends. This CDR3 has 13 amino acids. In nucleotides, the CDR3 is TGCGCCAGCAGCCAAGTGAGGGGTGAAAAACTGTTTTTT. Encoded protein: CASSQVRGEKLFF.

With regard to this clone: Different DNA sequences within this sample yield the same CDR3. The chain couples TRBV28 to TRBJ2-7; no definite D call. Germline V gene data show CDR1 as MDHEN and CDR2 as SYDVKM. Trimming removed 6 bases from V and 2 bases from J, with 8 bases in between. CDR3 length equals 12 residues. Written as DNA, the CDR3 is TGTGCCAGCAGAGGCCAGACCTACGAGCAGTACTTC. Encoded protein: CASRGQTYEQYF.

The CDR3 protein is CSVVDRPLNTEAFF. For the CDR3, the DNA is TGCAGCGTTGTCGACAGACCTCTGAACACTGAAGCTTTCTTT. The genes are TRBV29-1 and TRBJ1-1, with D possibly TRBD1 on 5 matching bases. V gave up 4 bases and J gave up 0 bases, with 12 bases separating them. The CDR3 contains 14 residues. Germline CDR1 SQVTM, CDR2 ANQGSEA.

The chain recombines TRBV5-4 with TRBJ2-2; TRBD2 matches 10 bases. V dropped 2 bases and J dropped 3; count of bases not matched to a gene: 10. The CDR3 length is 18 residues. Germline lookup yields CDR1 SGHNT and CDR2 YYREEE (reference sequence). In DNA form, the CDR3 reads TGTGCCAGCAGCTTCTCAGGAGCGGGAGGGCCCTACACCGGGGAGCTGTTTTTT. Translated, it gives CASSFSGAGGPYTGELFF.

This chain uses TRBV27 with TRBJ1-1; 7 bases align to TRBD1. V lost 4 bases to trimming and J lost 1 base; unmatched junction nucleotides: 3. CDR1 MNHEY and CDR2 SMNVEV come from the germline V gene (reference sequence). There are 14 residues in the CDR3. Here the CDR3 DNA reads TGTGCCAGCAGTTACAGGGGTAAGAACACTGAAGCTTTCTTT. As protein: CASSYRGKNTEAFF.

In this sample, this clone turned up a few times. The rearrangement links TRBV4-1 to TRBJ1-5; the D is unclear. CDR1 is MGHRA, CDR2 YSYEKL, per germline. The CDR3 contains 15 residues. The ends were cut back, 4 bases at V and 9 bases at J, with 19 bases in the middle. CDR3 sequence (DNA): TGCGCCAGCAGCCTCCCCACAGCCGACGGGCCGCCCCAGCATTTT. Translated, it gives CASSLPTADGPPQHF.

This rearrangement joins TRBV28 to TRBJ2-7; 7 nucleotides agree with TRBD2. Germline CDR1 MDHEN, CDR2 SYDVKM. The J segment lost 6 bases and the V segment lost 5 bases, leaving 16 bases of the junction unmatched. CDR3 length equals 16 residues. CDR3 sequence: CASSPLGEGLVSEQYF. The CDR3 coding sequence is TGTGCCAGCAGTCCCCTGGGCGAAGGACTAGTCAGCGAGCAGTACTTC.

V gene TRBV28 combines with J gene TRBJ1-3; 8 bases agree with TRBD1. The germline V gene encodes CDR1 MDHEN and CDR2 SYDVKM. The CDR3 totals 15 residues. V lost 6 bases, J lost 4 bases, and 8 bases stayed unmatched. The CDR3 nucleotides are TGTGCCAGCAGGGGCCAGGGGGCCGCAGGAAACACCATATATTTT. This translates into CASRGQGAAGNTIYF.

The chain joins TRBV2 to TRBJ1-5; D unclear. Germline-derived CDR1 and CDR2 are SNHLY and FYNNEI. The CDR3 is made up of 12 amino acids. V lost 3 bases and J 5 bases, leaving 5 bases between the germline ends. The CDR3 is CASSDFDQPQHF. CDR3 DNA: TGTGCCAGCAGTGACTTTGATCAGCCCCAGCATTTT. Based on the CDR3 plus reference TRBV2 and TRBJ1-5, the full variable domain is EPEVTQTPSHQVTQMGQEVILRCVPISNHLYFYWYRQILGQKVEFLVSFYNNEISEKSEIFDDQFSVERPDGSNFTLKIRSTKLEDSAMYFCASSDFDQPQHFGDGTRLSIL.

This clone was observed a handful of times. The CDR3 loop reads CASSLRDSAEAFF. In nucleotides, the CDR3 is TGCGCCAGCAGCTTGAGGGATTCAGCTGAAGCTTTCTTT. This chain links TRBV5-1 with TRBJ1-1, with D uncertain. The germline V and J ends were trimmed by 1 base and 6 bases, with 10 bases remaining between them. The CDR3 runs to 13 residues. Germline CDR1 SGHRS, CDR2 YFSETQ.

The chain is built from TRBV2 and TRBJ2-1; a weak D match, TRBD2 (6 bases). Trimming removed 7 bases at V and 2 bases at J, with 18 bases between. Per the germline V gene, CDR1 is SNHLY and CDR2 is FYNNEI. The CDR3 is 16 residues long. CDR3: CASTRTAGPTYNEQFF. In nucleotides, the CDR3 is TGTGCCAGCACCAGAACGGCGGGACCGACCTACAATGAGCAGTTCTTC.

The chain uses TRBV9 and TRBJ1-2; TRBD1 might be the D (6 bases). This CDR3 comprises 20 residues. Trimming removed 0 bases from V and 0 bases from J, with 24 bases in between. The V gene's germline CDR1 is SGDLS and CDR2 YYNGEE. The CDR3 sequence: CASSVATGADGHPPNYGYTF. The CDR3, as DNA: TGTGCCAGCAGCGTAGCTACGGGGGCGGACGGCCACCCCCCTAACTATGGCTACACCTTC.